These 27 T cell receptor beta chains were all obtained from the same sample, sequenced in a study of T-cell reconstitution after alpha-beta-depleted transplantation in children. The library targeted TCRbeta and was prepared with unique molecular identifiers. TCRdb used MiXCR to reprocess the PCR reads, holding one entry per CDR3 protein. Counted here are hundreds of thousands of distinct CDR3 sequences, about 16% occurring once; the ten biggest clones make up roughly 29%. This specimen was PBMCs, mostly from graft donor cells, taken 360 days after TCRalphabeta/CD19-depleted stem cell transplant. Every receptor here comes from a boy under two years old who had a stem cell transplant for Wiskott-Aldrich syndrome, so the T cells may come from the graft donor.

This clonotype has ten or more counts. This chain links TRBV5-1 with TRBJ2-1; 9 bases match TRBD2. The CDR3 loop spans 15 amino acids. The germline CDR1 and CDR2 sequences are SGHRS and YFSETQ. V dropped 1 base and J dropped 4; count of bases not matched to a gene: 3. The CDR3 here is CASSLLAGDYNEQFF. The CDR3, as DNA: TGCGCCAGCAGCTTGTTAGCGGGGGATTACAATGAGCAGTTCTTC.

CDR3 sequence (DNA): TGTGCCAGCAGCCCCAGACAGGGAAGGGCCGCGGACACTGAAGCTTTCTTT. This sequence encodes CASSPRQGRAADTEAFF. The chain combines TRBV7-9 with TRBJ1-1, with TRBD1 identical over 7 bases. The V gene's germline CDR1 is SEHNR and CDR2 FQNEAQ (reference sequence). This CDR3 has 17 amino acids. V gave up 5 bases and J gave up 3 bases; unmatched junction bases: 15.

In this sample, this clonotype turned up a few times. The chain couples TRBV12-3 or TRBV12-4 to TRBJ1-4, with TRBD1 matching 7 bases. The CDR3 sequence is 17 residues long. V gave up 3 bases and J gave up 2 bases; unmatched junction bases: 9. The CDR3 coding sequence is TGTGCCAGCAGTTTGACAGGGCCTCTATTCACTAATGAAAAACTGTTTTTT. Its translation is CASSLTGPLFTNEKLFF.

This clonotype was observed a few times. The gene calls are TRBV11-1 and TRBJ2-7, with D perhaps matching TRBD2 (7 bases). V lost 5 bases and J lost 0, with 23 bases in between. CDR3 length: 18 amino acids. Germline V CDR1 and CDR2: SGHAT, FQDESV (reference sequence). Here the CDR3 reads CASSPSGKPPRGSYEQYF. In DNA form, the CDR3 reads TGTGCCAGCAGCCCTAGCGGTAAGCCACCCAGGGGCTCCTACGAGCAGTACTTC.

This clonotype was detected ten times or more. CDR3 loop: CASSSWDRSYEQYF. The CDR3 nucleotides read TGTGCCAGCAGTTCTTGGGACAGGTCCTACGAGCAGTACTTC. This chain joins TRBV12-3 or TRBV12-4 and TRBJ2-7; TRBD1 matches 8 bases. V was pared by 4 bases and J by 1 base, with 3 bases of the junction left unmatched. The CDR3 has 14 amino acids.

The chain joins TRBV7-8 to TRBJ1-5, with TRBD1 matching over 9 bases. Germline-derived CDR1 and CDR2 are SGHVS and FQNEAQ. The CDR3 has 16 amino acids. Germline trimming cut 1 base from V and 4 bases from J; bases unmatched to any gene: 5. CDR3 sequence (DNA): TGTGCCAGCAGCTTAGGCAGCGGACAGGGGAATCAGCCCCAGCATTTT. Translated, it gives CASSLGSGQGNQPQHF.

The chain links TRBV27 to TRBJ2-3; the D gene is possibly TRBD2 (5 bases). CDR1 MNHEY and CDR2 SMNVEV come from the germline V gene (reference sequence). Trimming pared 8 bases from V and 2 bases from J, leaving 20 bases between. This CDR3 has 16 amino acids. The CDR3 DNA is TGTGCCAGCCGATCAGAGGGCCTTCGATACACAGATACGCAGTATTTT. This translates into CASRSEGLRYTDTQYF.

This clonotype appeared a few times. The CDR3 nucleotides read TGTGCCAGCAGCTTGTTCCAGCCAGGGTCCCAAGAGACCCAGTACTTC. Translated: CASSLFQPGSQETQYF. The chain uses TRBV5-6 and TRBJ2-5; perhaps TRBD1 as D (5 bases). The CDR3 has 16 amino acids. Germline assignment: CDR1 SGHDT and CDR2 YYEEEE. V gave up 1 base and J gave up 1 base, with 14 bases separating them.

This clonotype was observed many times. The genes are TRBV10-3 and TRBJ2-1; tentatively, D is TRBD2 (6 bases). V lost 4 bases to trimming and J lost 3 bases, with 13 bases between them. The V gene's germline CDR1 is ENHRY and CDR2 SYGVKD. The CDR3 extends over 15 amino acids. CDR3 protein: CAISAVSGGYNEQFF. CDR3 nucleotides: TGTGCCATCAGTGCGGTTAGCGGTGGCTACAATGAGCAGTTCTTC.

The J gene is TRBJ1-6, the V gene TRBV25-1, with 8 positions matching TRBD1. The J segment lost 9 bases and the V segment lost 3 bases, leaving 10 bases of the junction unmatched. CDR3 length: 16 amino acids. Looked up from germline, CDR1 is MGHDK and CDR2 is SYGVNS. CDR3 DNA: TGTGCCAGCAGTGACGCCCAGGGGGCGGGGGGTTCACCCCTCCACTTT. Its translation is CASSDAQGAGGSPLHF.

The gene calls are TRBV12-3 or TRBV12-4 and TRBJ1-1; D ambiguous. V gave up 3 bases and J gave up 3 bases, with 14 bases separating them. This CDR3 has 15 amino acids. The CDR3 DNA sequence: TGTGCCAGCAGTTTGTGGAGAGGGTGGGACACTGAAGCTTTCTTT. It translates to CASSLWRGWDTEAFF.

The chain joins TRBV7-2 to TRBJ2-1, with a weak D call TRBD2 (7 bases). Germline V gives CDR1 SGHTA, CDR2 FQGNSA. V was pared by 1 base and J by 9 bases, with 16 bases between. This CDR3 is built from 15 residues. The CDR3: CASSLGKGGALEQFF. Written as DNA, the CDR3 is TGTGCCAGCAGCTTAGGGAAAGGGGGGGCGCTTGAGCAGTTCTTC. The complete variable domain, with remaining parts taken from reference TRBV7-2 and TRBJ2-1, reads GAGVSQSPSNKVTEKGKDVELRCDPISGHTALYWYRQSLGQGLEFLIYFQGNSAPDKSGLPSDRFSAERTGGSVSTLTIQRTQQEDSAVYLCASSLGKGGALEQFFGPGTRLTVL.

There are many counts of this clonotype. This sequence joins TRBV29-1 and TRBJ2-1, with D perhaps assigned TRBD1 or TRBD2 (7 bases each). V lost 1 base, J lost 2 bases, and 15 bases lay in between. CDR1 SQVTM and CDR2 ANQGSEA come from the germline V gene. The CDR3 contains 16 residues. CDR3 DNA: TGCAGCGTTGAAGCGGCAGGGGGGGTACCCTACAATGAGCAGTTCTTC. It encodes CSVEAAGGVPYNEQFF.

The chain links TRBV5-6 to TRBJ1-6; 10 positions match TRBD1. J gave up 11 bases and V 0 bases, and 5 bases lay outside the gene matches. The CDR3 sequence is 15 residues long. CDR1 is SGHDT, CDR2 YYEEEE, per germline. CDR3 region: CASSLDGTGVTPLHF. The CDR3 region has the DNA TGTGCCAGCAGCTTGGACGGGACAGGGGTAACACCCCTCCACTTT.

The chain employs TRBV12-3 or TRBV12-4 and TRBJ2-3; no firm D call. CDR3 size: 13 residues. V shed 0 bases and J shed 6 bases, with 7 bases lying between them. In nucleotides, the CDR3 is TGTGCCAGCAGTTTAGCGGGTCTTGATACGCAGTATTTT. This gives the protein CASSLAGLDTQYF.

This clonotype was observed a handful of times. This chain joins TRBV12-3 or TRBV12-4 and TRBJ2-1; a possible D gene is TRBD2 (5 bases). This CDR3 region has 13 residues. Trimming left V 4 bases short and J 6 bases short, with 10 bases between. CDR3 in amino acids: CASSSERPNEQFF. CDR3 bases: TGTGCCAGCAGTTCCGAGCGGCCCAATGAGCAGTTCTTC.

There are a few counts of this clonotype. This chain connects TRBV12-3 or TRBV12-4 to TRBJ2-1, with 7 positions matching TRBD2. Trimming at V came to 5 bases and at J to 5 bases, leaving 9 bases not matched to a gene. This CDR3 has 15 residues. CDR3 sequence (DNA): TGTGCCAGCAGTCCCCGTCCTGCGGGGGACAATGAGCAGTTCTTC. Its translation: CASSPRPAGDNEQFF.

The CDR3 DNA reads TGTGCCACCAGTGACCCGGGACAAAGGGGATACACAGATACGCAGTATTTT. This encodes CATSDPGQRGYTDTQYF. The J gene is TRBJ2-3, the V gene TRBV24-1, with D possibly matching TRBD1 (6 bases). Germline V lookup: CDR1 KGHDR, CDR2 SFDVKD. The V gene lost 4 bases and the J gene lost 2 bases, with 18 bases spanning the gap. This CDR3 is built from 17 residues.

This clonotype was recorded only once. The chain combines TRBV6-4 with TRBJ2-1; a possible D gene is TRBD2 (6 bases). The length of the CDR3 is 14 residues. Germline V lookup: CDR1 MRHNA, CDR2 SNTAGT. V dropped 6 bases and J dropped 1 base, with 10 bases sitting between them. In DNA form, the CDR3 reads TGTGCCAGCAGCGGGGGAAAGTCCTACAATGAGCAGTTCTTC. This sequence encodes CASSGGKSYNEQFF.

This clonotype was picked up a small number of times. The chain couples TRBV21-1 to TRBJ1-1. TRBV21-1 counts as a pseudogene. CDR3 length: 12 amino acids. Here the CDR3 DNA reads TGTGCCAGCCGAGACCCGAACACTGAAGCTTTCTTT. Amino acid sequence: CASRDPNTEAFF.

The J gene is TRBJ2-7, the V gene TRBV29-1; D is possibly TRBD2 (5 bases). The CDR3 contains 12 residues. Trimming removed 6 bases at V and 0 bases at J, with 9 bases between. Germline V gene data show CDR1 as SQVTM and CDR2 as ANQGSEA. In DNA, the CDR3 is TGCAGCGTCCGGACTCCCTCCTACGAGCAGTACTTC. As protein: CSVRTPSYEQYF.

This clonotype has just a few counts. The rearrangement uses TRBV28 and TRBJ2-3; no clear D gene. The germline V and J ends were trimmed by 8 bases and 1 base, with 10 bases remaining between them. This CDR3 spans 13 amino acids. Germline-derived CDR1 and CDR2 are MDHEN and SYDVKM. As DNA, the CDR3 is TGTGCCAGCGTCCGTGGAGGCACAGATACGCAGTATTTT. It codes for CASVRGGTDTQYF.

The CDR3 protein is CASSFQQGGQPQHF. The CDR3 region has the DNA TGTGCCAGCAGTTTCCAGCAGGGGGGACAGCCCCAGCATTTT. The rearrangement links TRBV27 to TRBJ1-5; 7 bases are shared with TRBD1. Germline values: CDR1 MNHEY, CDR2 SMNVEV (reference sequence). The CDR3 has 14 residues. The V and J ends lost 3 bases and 7 bases, in that order; junction bases with no gene match: 6.

The V gene is TRBV5-1, the J gene TRBJ2-1, with D perhaps matching TRBD2 (6 bases). V was pared by 4 bases and J by 8 bases, with 10 bases between. CDR1 and CDR2 (germline): SGHRS, YFSETQ. The CDR3 length is 12 residues. In DNA, the CDR3 is TGCGCCAGCAGCCGAGGAGGGGATGAGCAGTTCTTC. Its protein product is CASSRGGDEQFF. The full variable domain, with the rest looked up from reference TRBV5-1 and TRBJ2-1, is KAGVTQTPRYLIKTRGQQVTLSCSPISGHRSVSWYQQTPGQGLQFLFEYFSETQRNKGNFPGRFSGRQFSNSRSEMNVSTLELGDSALYLCASSRGGDEQFFGPGTRLTVL.

The gene calls are TRBV12-3 or TRBV12-4 and TRBJ2-6; TRBD1 matches 9 bases. The V gene end was trimmed by 6 bases and the J gene end by 1 base; junction bases not matched to a gene: 13. The CDR3 spans 19 residues. Here the CDR3 reads CASRYSPGQGGSGANVLTF. In DNA form, the CDR3 reads TGTGCCAGCAGATACTCCCCGGGACAGGGTGGGTCTGGGGCCAACGTCCTGACTTTC.

This clonotype was seen ten or more times. The chain employs TRBV6-2 or TRBV6-3 and TRBJ2-7; possible D gene TRBD2, 6 bases. Trimming cost V 4 bases and J 6 bases, with 19 bases left between them. This CDR3 is 15 amino acids long. Germline CDR1 is MNHEY and CDR2 is SVGEGT. CDR3 nucleotide sequence: TGTGCCAGCAGTTCCTCCGGGACTGGTGAGTTCGAGCAGTACTTC. It encodes CASSSSGTGEFEQYF.

The J gene is TRBJ2-1, the V gene TRBV30, with D tentatively TRBD1 or TRBD2 (5 bases each). The V gene's germline CDR1 is GTSNPN and CDR2 SVGIG (reference sequence). The CDR3 consists of 11 residues. Trimming took 5 bases from V and 13 from J, leaving 15 bases between them. Here the CDR3 DNA reads TGTGCCTGGTTTTCATCGGGACCTCAGTTCTTC. Translation: CAWFSSGPQFF.